The rows below give T cell receptor beta chains drawn from one sample of a study of blood T cell repertoires in COVID-19. Generated by immunoSEQ multiplex PCR, the TCRdb table keeps only in-frame clones and is missing some. This sample has approximately 85,000 clones, with around 86% found just once. Sequenced input: peripheral blood. These receptors all come from a man aged 45-60 years with active or convalescent COVID-19. The conserved cysteine and the conserved F or W are not part of the CDR3 here.

j_gene: TRBJ2-7
len: 13
v_gene: TRBV4-1
CDR3aa: ASSQVDRGSYEQY

j_gene: TRBJ2-3
len: 13
v_gene: TRBV9
CDR3aa: ASSVSDPRADTQY

j_gene: TRBJ2-2
len: 13
v_gene: TRBV5-1
CDR3aa: ASSLDRANTGELF

j_gene: TRBJ2-7
len: 14
v_gene: TRBV18
CDR3aa: ASSPNSGTETYEQY

j_gene: TRBJ2-7
len: 14
v_gene: TRBV5-6
CDR3aa: ASSWSLAGGTYEQY

j_gene: TRBJ2-5
len: 13
v_gene: TRBV6-6
CDR3aa: ASSDPRGIQETQY

j_gene: TRBJ2-1
len: 12
v_gene: TRBV11-2
CDR3aa: ASSADRGAYEQF

j_gene: TRBJ1-1
len: 13
v_gene: TRBV5-8
CDR3aa: ASSLARGYNTEAF

j_gene: TRBJ2-5
len: 14
v_gene: TRBV5-6
CDR3aa: ASSRLLAGEVETQY

j_gene: TRBJ1-5
len: 12
v_gene: TRBV6-1
CDR3aa: ASSEFWGLEPQH

j_gene: TRBJ2-5
len: 13
v_gene: TRBV28
CDR3aa: ASSSLAALQETQY

j_gene: TRBJ2-3
len: 14
v_gene: TRBV12-5
CDR3aa: ASGRPRTSLSDTQY

j_gene: TRBJ2-7
len: 12
v_gene: TRBV7-9
CDR3aa: ASTPRTGVHEQY

j_gene: TRBJ2-7
len: 10
v_gene: TRBV29-1
CDR3aa: SVGGGANEQY

j_gene: TRBJ2-1
len: 10
v_gene: TRBV18
CDR3aa: ASSPSSHEQF

j_gene: TRBJ2-1
len: 12
v_gene: TRBV7-8
CDR3aa: ASSKNRLASQQF

j_gene: TRBJ2-7
len: 13
v_gene: TRBV19
CDR3aa: ASSILGTGSYEQY

j_gene: TRBJ1-5
len: 12
v_gene: TRBV28
CDR3aa: ASSFGGGPVPQH

j_gene: TRBJ2-1
len: 14
v_gene: TRBV16
CDR3aa: ASRVARLGLFNEQF

j_gene: TRBJ2-1
len: 10
v_gene: TRBV11-3
CDR3aa: ASSQLEGEQF

j_gene: TRBJ1-4
len: 11
v_gene: TRBV25-1
CDR3aa: ASSSGFNEKLF

j_gene: TRBJ1-1
len: 13
v_gene: TRBV7-9
CDR3aa: ASSLGPGGGTEAF

j_gene: TRBJ2-7
len: 12
v_gene: TRBV3-1/TRBV3-2
CDR3aa: ASSPGGISYEQY

j_gene: TRBJ1-2
len: 13
v_gene: TRBV7-2
CDR3aa: ASSLIPAVNYGYT

j_gene: TRBJ2-5
len: 15
v_gene: TRBV6-2/TRBV6-3
CDR3aa: ASSYIIAGGYQETQY

j_gene: TRBJ2-5
len: 16
v_gene: TRBV7-6
CDR3aa: ASSLDAGWDRVGQTQY